This passage covers 25 T cell receptor beta chains from one sample sequenced in a study of cytomegalovirus exposure and HLA in healthy donors. The primer mix had 60 Vbeta and 13 Jbeta primers. Sequencing was performed with immunoSEQ multiplex PCR; in TCRdb, only in-frame clones are kept and a portion is missing. Seen here are 100,000 to 150,000 clones, over 65% observed once, and the top ten hold 3.5% to 4.5%. Sample: PBMCs. Receptor source: a man aged 40-50 years in good health and CMV-seropositive.

The chain uses TRBV5-5 and TRBJ1-1; possible D gene TRBD1, 5 bases. Trimming shortened V by 3 bases and J by 3 bases, and 9 bases separated the two germline ends. CDR3 length: 13 amino acids. CDR1 SGHKS and CDR2 YYEKEE come from the germline V gene (reference sequence). The CDR3 region is CASSSGGDTEAFF. The CDR3 DNA reads TGTGCCAGCAGCTCCGGGGGGGACACTGAAGCTTTCTTT.

This clone was seen once. V gene TRBV6-1 combines with J gene TRBJ1-5; 10 bases are a match to TRBD1. The CDR3 totals 15 residues. The germline V gene has CDR1 MNHNS and CDR2 SASEGT. With V trimmed by 7 bases and J by 7 bases, 10 bases remained unmatched. The CDR3 coding sequence is TGTGCCAGCACCCAGGGACAGGGGTTGAACCAGCCCCAGCATTTT. Its protein is CASTQGQGLNQPQHF.

J is TRBJ2-7 and V is TRBV7-2, with 7 bases fitting TRBD2. Germline V lookup: CDR1 SGHTA, CDR2 FQGNSA. The CDR3 runs to 14 residues. The V gene end was trimmed by 5 bases and the J gene end by 2 bases; junction bases not matched to a gene: 6. The CDR3 DNA reads TGTGCCAGCAGCCCTCAGCGGGGCCCCTACGAGCAGTACTTC. Protein product: CASSPQRGPYEQYF.

The chain employs TRBV30 and TRBJ1-3; D gene uncertain. The germline V gene has CDR1 GTSNPN and CDR2 SVGIG (reference sequence). This CDR3 has 13 residues. Trimming cost V 5 bases and J 0 bases, with 8 bases left between them. The CDR3 DNA is TGTGCCTGGGGAGTGAGCTCTGGAAACACCATATATTTT. This codes for CAWGVSSGNTIYF. The entire variable domain, with the rest obtained from reference TRBV30 and TRBJ1-3, is as follows: SQTIHQWPATLVQPVGSPLSLECTVEGTSNPNLYWYRQAAGRGLQLLFYSVGIGQISSEVPQNLSASRPQDRQFILSSKKLLLSDSGFYLCAWGVSSGNTIYFGEGSWLTVV.

This sequence joins TRBV6-1 and TRBJ1-1, with D possibly TRBD1 on 5 matching bases. CDR1 is MNHNS and CDR2 is SASEGT in the germline V gene. With 2 bases removed from V and 0 bases from J, the gap between germline ends came to 13 bases. The CDR3 consists of 16 residues. This CDR3 is CASSERWDFMNTEAFF. CDR3 nucleotide sequence: TGTGCCAGCAGTGAAAGGTGGGACTTCATGAACACTGAAGCTTTCTTT.

The V and J genes are TRBV6-5 and TRBJ1-1, with D perhaps TRBD1 (5 bases). Trimming took off 2 bases at V and 8 bases at J, with 12 bases between the two ends. CDR1 is MNHEY, CDR2 SVGAGI, per germline. CDR3 length: 13 amino acids. In DNA, the CDR3 is TGTGCCAGCAGTTACAGAGGGACTTCAGAAGCTTTCTTT. This gives the protein CASSYRGTSEAFF.

The chain couples TRBV7-2 to TRBJ1-1, with D hard to call. The CDR3 runs to 11 residues. The germline V and J ends were trimmed by 10 bases and 0 bases, with 6 bases remaining between them. Germline V gene data show CDR1 as SGHTA and CDR2 as FQGNSA. CDR3 in amino acids: CATQMNTEAFF. The CDR3 nucleotides are TGTGCCACCCAGATGAACACTGAAGCTTTCTTT.

The rearrangement links TRBV6-6 to TRBJ1-2; D might be TRBD1 (6 bases). V lost 1 base, J lost 2 bases, and 8 bases lay in between. CDR1 is MNHNY, CDR2 SVGAGI, per germline (reference sequence). This CDR3 has 14 residues. The CDR3: CASSYWTANYGYTF. The DNA of the CDR3 is TGTGCCAGCAGTTACTGGACAGCAAACTATGGCTACACCTTC.

V and J are TRBV18 and TRBJ1-1; no clear D gene. CDR1 is KGHSH and CDR2 is LQKENI in the germline V gene. The CDR3 has 15 residues. V was shortened by 3 bases and J by 4 bases, with 15 bases between the two germline ends. The CDR3 here is CASSPPNGVGTEAFF. In DNA, the CDR3 is TGTGCCAGCTCACCTCCAAACGGGGTTGGCACTGAAGCTTTCTTT.

The chain has TRBV15 and TRBJ2-1; no clear D gene. Looked up from germline, CDR1 is LNHNV and CDR2 is YYDKDF (reference sequence). Deletions cut 1 base from V and 4 bases from J, with 11 bases between. This CDR3 has 15 residues. Here the CDR3 reads CATSRVSQAYNEQFF. The CDR3 nucleotides read TGTGCCACCAGCAGAGTTTCGCAGGCGTACAATGAGCAGTTCTTC.

This clone showed up just a few times. V usage is TRBV10-1 and J usage is TRBJ2-2; 7 nucleotides agree with TRBD1. V dropped 0 bases and J dropped 2; count of bases not matched to a gene: 3. CDR3 length: 16 amino acids. From germline, CDR1 is WNHNN and CDR2 SYGVQD (reference sequence). CDR3 protein: CASSESQGGNTGELFF. DNA of the CDR3: TGCGCCAGCAGTGAGTCGCAAGGGGGCAACACCGGGGAGCTGTTTTTT.

CDR3: CASSFNGTGWSRGETQYF. In nucleotides, the CDR3 is TGTGCCAGCAGCTTTAATGGGACAGGCTGGAGTCGAGGAGAGACCCAGTACTTC. This chain joins TRBV5-4 and TRBJ2-5; 8 bases fit TRBD1. This CDR3 is built from 18 residues. The germline V gene encodes CDR1 SGHNT and CDR2 YYREEE (reference sequence). J was trimmed by 4 bases and V by 2 bases; bases with no gene match: 16.

The rearrangement uses TRBV11-1 and TRBJ2-7, with 7 positions matching TRBD1. The V segment lost 7 bases and the J segment 7 bases; nucleotides outside the gene matches: 10. Looked up from germline, CDR1 is SGHAT and CDR2 is FQDESV (reference sequence). This CDR3 is 13 amino acids long. The CDR3 DNA is TGTGCCAGCACCCATAGGGGGCCGAGGGAGCAGTACTTC. It is translated as CASTHRGPREQYF.

The CDR3 DNA reads as TGTGCCAGCAGCTTAATAGCGGGAGTAGTCCACGAGCAGTACTTC. It yields the protein CASSLIAGVVHEQYF. V and J are TRBV5-6 and TRBJ2-7; 9 positions match TRBD2. The germline CDR1 and CDR2 sequences are SGHDT and YYEEEE. Losses at the gene ends were 2 bases for V and 5 bases for J; bases not matched to a gene: 8. The CDR3 covers 15 residues.

This clone has more than one count but fewer than ten. V usage is TRBV7-8 and J usage is TRBJ2-7; TRBD2 matches 8 bases. The V and J ends lost 4 bases and 3 bases, in that order; junction bases with no gene match: 11. Germline lookup yields CDR1 SGHVS and CDR2 FQNEAQ. The CDR3 is made up of 16 amino acids. The CDR3 region is CASSSFFSGAFYEQYF. CDR3 nucleotide sequence: TGTGCCAGCAGCTCCTTCTTTAGCGGGGCCTTCTACGAGCAGTACTTC.

This chain joins TRBV27 and TRBJ2-1; 7 bases align to TRBD1. The V and J ends lost 5 bases and 2 bases, in that order; junction bases with no gene match: 3. The CDR3 runs 14 residues. Germline CDR1 MNHEY, CDR2 SMNVEV (reference sequence). CDR3 sequence reads: CASSPGTAYNEQFF. The CDR3, as DNA: TGTGCCAGCAGTCCCGGGACAGCCTACAATGAGCAGTTCTTC.

The chain carries TRBV7-8 and TRBJ2-7; D unresolved. Germline V CDR1 and CDR2: SGHVS, FQNEAQ. The V gene lost 6 bases and the J gene lost 5 bases, with 11 bases spanning the gap. The CDR3 is made up of 12 amino acids. The CDR3 sequence is CASSLNRHEQYF. Written as DNA, the CDR3 is TGTGCCAGCAGTTTAAATCGTCACGAGCAGTACTTC.

The table lists this clone with a count of one. Sequence at one end of the junction differs from germline and may be a read error. The gene calls are TRBV2 and TRBJ2-7, with TRBD2 as a possible D gene (5 bases). This CDR3 is built from 15 residues. CDR1 is SNHLY, CDR2 FYNNEI, per germline. The CDR3 coding sequence is TGTGCCAGCAGTCGCATGGATCGGGGTGAGGACGAGCCGTACTTC. Protein sequence: CASSRMDRGEDEPYF.

The rearrangement joins TRBV19 to TRBJ2-4; 8 bases align to TRBD2. Looked up from germline, CDR1 is LNHDA and CDR2 is SQIVND (reference sequence). V was clipped by 4 bases and J by 5 bases; unmatched bases: 4. This CDR3 has 14 amino acids. In DNA form, the CDR3 reads TGTGCCAGTAGTACACCCGGGAGGGAAAACATTCAGTACTTC. Its translation is CASSTPGRENIQYF. The whole variable domain, filled in from reference TRBV19 and TRBJ2-4, reads DGGITQSPKYLFRKEGQNVTLSCEQNLNHDAMYWYRQDPGQGLRLIYYSQIVNDFQKGDIAEGYSVSREKKESFPLTVTSAQKNPTAFYLCASSTPGRENIQYFGAGTRLSVL.

This clone has just a few counts. J is TRBJ2-5 and V is TRBV10-3; 7 nucleotides match TRBD1. The trim removed 8 bases at V and 2 bases at J, leaving 5 bases unmatched. Germline V gene lookup returns CDR1 ENHRY and CDR2 SYGVKD. The CDR3 consists of 13 residues. CDR3 in DNA: TGTGCCATCGGGACAGATCCTCAAGAGACCCAGTACTTC. It encodes CAIGTDPQETQYF.

This chain uses TRBV27 with TRBJ2-7; possibly TRBD1 for D (5 bases). V was cut by 5 bases and J by 4 bases, with 12 bases left in between. The CDR3 is 13 amino acids. CDR1 is MNHEY and CDR2 is SMNVEV in the germline V gene (reference sequence). CDR3: CASSVRGRYEQYF. Here the CDR3 DNA reads TGTGCCAGCAGTGTAAGGGGTCGGTACGAGCAGTACTTC.

A few counts support this clone. The J gene is TRBJ1-2, the V gene TRBV18; 8 bases are a match to TRBD1. The V gene end was trimmed by 8 bases and the J gene end by 2 bases; junction bases not matched to a gene: 4. Germline V gene lookup returns CDR1 KGHSH and CDR2 LQKENI. The CDR3 runs 13 residues. The CDR3 here is CASPGQDNYGYTF. CDR3 nucleotides: TGTGCCAGCCCGGGACAGGACAACTATGGCTACACCTTC.

As to this clone: Other DNA sequences in the sample encode the same CDR3. The chain combines TRBV6-5 with TRBJ1-3, with 10 bases lining up with TRBD1. Per germline, CDR1 MNHEY and CDR2 SVGAGI. With 5 bases clipped from V and 2 bases from J, the junction kept 3 bases outside the gene matches. CDR3 length: 15 residues. In DNA form, the CDR3 reads TGTGCCAGCAGTAGAGACAGGGGGCCTGGAAACACCATATATTTT. Its protein is CASSRDRGPGNTIYF.

The CDR3 DNA follows: TGTGCCAGCAGCGCCCCTAATGGGGACATCCACTATGGCTACACCTTC. This gives the protein CASSAPNGDIHYGYTF. This chain connects TRBV9 to TRBJ1-2, with D perhaps TRBD1 (6 bases). The V gene's germline CDR1 is SGDLS and CDR2 YYNGEE. Trimming took 3 bases from V and 3 from J, leaving 18 bases between them. This CDR3 spans 16 amino acids.

This clone was seen a few times. This sequence joins TRBV9 and TRBJ2-1, with D possibly matching TRBD2 (6 bases). Germline loops: CDR1 SGDLS, CDR2 YYNGEE. The V and J ends lost 4 bases and 7 bases respectively, with 18 bases between them. This CDR3 has 15 amino acids. In nucleotides, the CDR3 is TGTGCCAGCAGCCCAGGGAGTCTAGGGAGGAATGAGCAGTTCTTC. Protein sequence: CASSPGSLGRNEQFF.